These 12 T cell receptor beta chains originate from one sample sequenced in a study of T cell changes during pregnancy in multiple sclerosis. Here immunoSEQ multiplex PCR was the method, and the copy in TCRdb shows in-frame clones only, minus some. The data contain about 43,000 clones, about nine tenths of them seen just once; the ten biggest clones take up roughly 1.5%. Sequenced material: PBMCs (not recorded whether the cells were cultured). The receptors shown here come from a female donor with multiple sclerosis, enrolled in a pregnancy study.

J is TRBJ2-5 and V is TRBV9; D uncertain. V was clipped by 0 bases and J by 4 bases, with 10 bases between them. CDR3 length: 14 residues. Germline loops: CDR1 SGDLS, CDR2 YYNGEE. CDR3 DNA: TGTGCCAGCAGCGTAGGTGGGGAACGAGAGACCCAGTACTTC. Translation: CASSVGGERETQYF.

This chain uses TRBV19 with TRBJ1-2; 7 bases fit TRBD1. The germline V gene encodes CDR1 LNHDA and CDR2 SQIVND (reference sequence). The CDR3 spans 14 residues. V gave up 7 bases and J gave up 4 bases; unmatched junction bases: 9. The CDR3 DNA reads TGTGCCAGTACCCCGTCTGGGGACAGCTATGGCTACACCTTC. Protein: CASTPSGDSYGYTF.

CDR3 DNA sequence: TGTGCCAGCAACATACGGGGGAACACTGAAGCTTTCTTT. It codes for CASNIRGNTEAFF. The chain carries TRBV11-2 and TRBJ1-1; D is undetermined. CDR3 length equals 13 residues. Germline V gives CDR1 SGHAT, CDR2 FQNNGV. V gave up 7 bases and J gave up 1 base, with 10 bases separating them.

The rearrangement uses TRBV2 and TRBJ1-1; TRBD1 matches at 9 bases. Germline V gene lookup returns CDR1 SNHLY and CDR2 FYNNEI. The CDR3 covers 14 residues. The junction had 8 bases not matched to a gene; V was cut back by 5 bases and J by 7 bases. In nucleotides, the CDR3 is TGTGCCAGCAGTCGGACAGGGGCATGGGGTGAAGCTTTCTTT. This gives the protein CASSRTGAWGEAFF.

The chain has TRBV6-4 and TRBJ2-4; D might be TRBD1 or TRBD2, each matching 5 bases. V lost 3 bases to trimming and J lost 10 bases, with 16 bases between them. Germline CDR1 is MRHNA and CDR2 is SNTAGT. The CDR3 spans 14 residues. The CDR3 sequence is CASSETGPEGIQYF. CDR3 coding DNA: TGTGCCAGCAGTGAAACAGGCCCTGAGGGGATTCAGTACTTC.

The genes are TRBV19 and TRBJ2-2, with a weak D call TRBD2 (7 bases). CDR3 length equals 15 residues. Trimming pared 7 bases from V and 3 bases from J, leaving 15 bases between. From germline, CDR1 is LNHDA and CDR2 SQIVND (reference sequence). Here the CDR3 DNA reads TGTGCCAGTACCAGATCGGGGGGCCACACCGGGGAGCTGTTTTTT. It is translated as CASTRSGGHTGELFF.

This clone was recorded only once. This rearrangement joins TRBV18 to TRBJ1-5, with D tentatively TRBD1 (5 bases). This CDR3 has 18 residues. In germline, CDR1 is KGHSH, CDR2 LQKENI. The V end was cut by 3 bases, the J end by 0 bases, with 18 bases between. In nucleotides, the CDR3 is TGTGCCAGCTCACCTCCCCCTGGGGGGTCTCATAGCAATCAGCCCCAGCATTTT. It is translated as CASSPPPGGSHSNQPQHF. The whole variable domain, remainder taken from reference TRBV18 and TRBJ1-5, is NAGVMQNPRHLVRRRGQEARLRCSPMKGHSHVYWYRQLPEEGLKFMVYLQKENIIDESGMPKERFSAEFPKEGPSILRIQQVVRGDSAAYFCASSPPPGGSHSNQPQHFGDGTRLSIL.

V and J are TRBV5-6 and TRBJ1-5; D is uncertain. Germline CDR1 reads SGHDT; CDR2 reads YYEEEE. V lost 0 bases, J lost 4 bases, and 5 bases lay in between. The CDR3 is made up of 13 amino acids. CDR3 amino acids: CASSLAGNQPQHF. For the CDR3, the DNA is TGTGCCAGCAGCTTGGCCGGGAATCAGCCCCAGCATTTT.

The chain has TRBV5-1 and TRBJ2-1, with D unresolved. The CDR3 contains 14 residues. The germline V gene encodes CDR1 SGHRS and CDR2 YFSETQ. The V end lost 0 bases, the J end lost 5 bases, and 9 bases lay between the germline ends. CDR3 in amino acids: CASSLGEKNNEQFF. CDR3 nucleotides: TGCGCCAGCAGCTTGGGGGAAAAAAACAATGAGCAGTTCTTC.

The chain carries TRBV19 and TRBJ1-2; D gene ambiguous. Per the germline V gene, CDR1 is LNHDA and CDR2 is SQIVND (reference sequence). V was cut by 3 bases and J by 4 bases, with 12 bases left in between. The CDR3 is 14 amino acids. As DNA, the CDR3 is TGTGCCAGTAGTATTCGCAGCCCCAGCTATGGCTACACCTTC. Its translation: CASSIRSPSYGYTF. The full variable domain, its missing parts supplied by reference TRBV19 and TRBJ1-2, is DGGITQSPKYLFRKEGQNVTLSCEQNLNHDAMYWYRQDPGQGLRLIYYSQIVNDFQKGDIAEGYSVSREKKESFPLTVTSAQKNPTAFYLCASSIRSPSYGYTFGSGTRLTVV.

This chain uses TRBV5-1 with TRBJ2-1; D gene unclear. The CDR3 runs to 16 residues. Germline V gene sequence: CDR1 SGHRS, CDR2 YFSETQ. The ends were cut back, 0 bases at V and 7 bases at J, with 17 bases in the middle. This chain's CDR3 is CASSLAVGQGINEQFF. Written as DNA, the CDR3 is TGCGCCAGCAGCTTGGCAGTCGGGCAAGGGATTAATGAGCAGTTCTTC.

The V call is TRBV28, the J call TRBJ1-5; D is unclear. V shed 7 bases and J shed 3 bases, with 13 bases lying between them. Germline V gene lookup returns CDR1 MDHEN and CDR2 SYDVKM. This CDR3 spans 14 amino acids. CDR3 nucleotide sequence: TGTGCCAGCACCGAGTTTATCGTCAATCAGCCCCAGCATTTT. Amino acids: CASTEFIVNQPQHF.